This TCR beta chain derives from a study of regulatory T cells in long-lasting Graves disease. Study conclusions and caveats: Newly diagnosed Graves' patients had higher TCR diversity than persistent ones. With persistent disease, TRBV28, TRBJ1-2 and TRBJ2-5 were the favored segments.

The authors built TCR beta libraries using iRepertoire HTBI primers and Arm-PCR of CDR3 regions. TCRdb analysed the multiplex PCR reads with MiXCR anew, one entry per CDR3 protein. The data show some 300,000 distinct CDR3 sequences, roughly a fifth seen once. For this clonotype: Its antigen is unknown.

CDR1 and CDR2 from the germline V gene are KGHSH and LQKENI. The CDR3 consists of 15 residues. V was clipped by 6 bases and J by 0 bases, with 9 bases between them. Time point: persistent/refractory GD, antithyroid drugs over 5 years with positive TRAb. Scientists built the TCR library using RNA that was extracted from PBMCs. This sample comprised peripheral blood mononuclear cells (PBMCs), obtained when the disease was refractory, from a patient treated with antithyroid drugs. J is TRBJ2-6 and V is TRBV18; no clear D gene. The source is a female donor with Graves disease. CDR3 nucleotide sequence: TGTGCCAGCTCGCTCTCCACCTCTGGGGCCAACGTCCTGACTTTC. It is translated as CASSLSTSGANVLTF.